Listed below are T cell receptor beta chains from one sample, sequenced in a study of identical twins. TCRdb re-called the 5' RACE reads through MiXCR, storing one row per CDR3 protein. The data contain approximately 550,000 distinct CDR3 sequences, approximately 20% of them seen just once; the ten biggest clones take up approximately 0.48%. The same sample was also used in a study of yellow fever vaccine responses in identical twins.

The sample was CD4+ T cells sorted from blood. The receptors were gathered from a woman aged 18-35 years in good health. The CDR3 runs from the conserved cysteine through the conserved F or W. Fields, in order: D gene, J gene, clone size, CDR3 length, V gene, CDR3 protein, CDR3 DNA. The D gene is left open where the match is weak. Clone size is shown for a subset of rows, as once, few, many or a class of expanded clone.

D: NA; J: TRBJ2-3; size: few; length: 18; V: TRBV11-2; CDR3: CASSLRVTSWYAADTQYF; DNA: TGTGCCAGCAGCTTGAGGGTTACTAGCTGGTATGCTGCAGATACGCAGTATTTT
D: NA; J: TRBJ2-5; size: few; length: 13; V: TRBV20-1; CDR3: CSASGGLQETQYF; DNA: TGCAGTGCTAGCGGGGGACTCCAAGAGACCCAGTACTTC
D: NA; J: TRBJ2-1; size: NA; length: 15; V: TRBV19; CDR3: CASSIPGGTYNEQFF; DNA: TGTGCCAGTAGTATTCCGGGCGGGACCTACAATGAGCAGTTCTTC
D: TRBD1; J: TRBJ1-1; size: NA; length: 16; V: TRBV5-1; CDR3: CASSLGQGARNTEAFF; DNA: TGCGCCAGCAGCTTAGGACAGGGGGCTCGGAACACTGAAGCTTTCTTT
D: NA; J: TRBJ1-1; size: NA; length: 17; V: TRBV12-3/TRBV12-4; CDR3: CASRGVRGNRSFTEAFF; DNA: TGTGCCAGCAGGGGCGTCCGGGGAAATCGGTCATTTACTGAAGCTTTCTTT
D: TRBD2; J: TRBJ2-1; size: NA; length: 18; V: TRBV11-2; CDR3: CASSRGLAGVGPGNEQFF; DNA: TGTGCCAGCAGCAGGGGACTAGCGGGAGTCGGTCCTGGCAATGAGCAGTTCTTC
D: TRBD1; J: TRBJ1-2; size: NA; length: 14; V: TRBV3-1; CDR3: CASGRAGGNYGYTF; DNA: TGTGCCAGCGGCAGGGCAGGGGGCAACTATGGCTACACCTTC
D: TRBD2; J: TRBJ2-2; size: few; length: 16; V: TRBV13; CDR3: CASSPSGSGNTGELFF; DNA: TGTGCCAGCAGCCCTAGCGGGAGCGGGAACACCGGGGAGCTGTTTTTT
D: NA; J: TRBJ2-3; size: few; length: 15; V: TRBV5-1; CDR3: CASSTLGSSTDTQYF; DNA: TGCGCCAGCAGCACCCTAGGGTCTAGCACAGATACGCAGTATTTT
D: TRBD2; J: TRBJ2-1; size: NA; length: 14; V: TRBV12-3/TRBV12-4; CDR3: CASSRLASYNEQFF; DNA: TGTGCCAGCAGCAGACTAGCTTCCTACAATGAGCAGTTCTTC
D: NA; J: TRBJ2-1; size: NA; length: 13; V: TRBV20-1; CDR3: CSAFGQQYNEQFF; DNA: TGCAGTGCTTTCGGACAGCAGTACAATGAGCAGTTCTTC
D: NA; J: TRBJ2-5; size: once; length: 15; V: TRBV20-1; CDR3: CSARDPVPPVETQYF; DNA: TGCAGTGCTAGAGATCCGGTCCCACCAGTGGAGACCCAGTACTTC
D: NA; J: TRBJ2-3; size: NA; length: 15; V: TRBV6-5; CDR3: CASSYSGHSTDTQYF; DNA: TGTGCCAGCAGTTACTCCGGTCACTCCACAGATACGCAGTATTTT
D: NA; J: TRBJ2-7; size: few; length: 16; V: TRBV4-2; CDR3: CASSQDRFQGHYEQYF; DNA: TGTGCCAGCAGCCAAGATCGGTTCCAGGGCCACTACGAGCAGTACTTC
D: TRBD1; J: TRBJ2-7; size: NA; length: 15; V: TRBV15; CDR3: CATSRGTGDSYEQYF; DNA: TGTGCCACCAGCAGAGGTACAGGGGACTCCTACGAGCAGTACTTC
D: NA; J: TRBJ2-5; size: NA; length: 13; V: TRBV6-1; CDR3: CASSGPGVQTQYF; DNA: TGTGCCAGCAGTGGTCCAGGGGTACAGACCCAGTACTTC
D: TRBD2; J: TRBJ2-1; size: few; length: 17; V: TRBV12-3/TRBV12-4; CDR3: CASSLEKGLAGRNEQFF; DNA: TGTGCCAGCAGTTTAGAGAAGGGACTAGCGGGGCGCAATGAGCAGTTCTTC
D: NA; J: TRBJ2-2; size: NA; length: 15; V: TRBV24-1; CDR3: CATSDLDSVAGELFF; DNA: TGTGCCACCAGTGATTTGGACAGTGTGGCCGGGGAGCTGTTTTTT
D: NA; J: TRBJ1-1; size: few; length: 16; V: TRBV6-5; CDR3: CASSFHRGAMNTEAFF; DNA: TGTGCCAGCAGTTTCCATAGAGGGGCCATGAACACTGAAGCTTTCTTT
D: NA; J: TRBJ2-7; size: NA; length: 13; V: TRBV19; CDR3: CASSIYYSYEQYF; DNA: TGTGCCAGTAGTATCTACTACTCCTACGAGCAGTACTTC
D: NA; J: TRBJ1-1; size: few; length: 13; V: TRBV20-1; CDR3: CSARGQANTEAFF; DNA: TGCAGTGCTAGAGGACAGGCGAACACTGAAGCTTTCTTT
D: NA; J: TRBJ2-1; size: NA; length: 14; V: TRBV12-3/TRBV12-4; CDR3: CASSPRTRENEQFF; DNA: TGTGCCAGCAGCCCTCGGACACGCGAGAATGAGCAGTTCTTC
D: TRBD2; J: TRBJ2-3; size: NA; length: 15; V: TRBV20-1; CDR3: CSAYEQSGGANTQYF; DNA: TGCAGTGCCTACGAACAGAGCGGGGGGGCGAATACGCAGTATTTT
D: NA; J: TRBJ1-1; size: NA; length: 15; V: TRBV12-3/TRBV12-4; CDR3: CASNPDLTGNTEAFF; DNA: TGTGCCAGCAACCCTGATTTGACAGGCAACACTGAAGCTTTCTTT
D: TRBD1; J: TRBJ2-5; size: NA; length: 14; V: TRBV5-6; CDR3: CASSVNRGQETQYF; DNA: TGTGCCAGCAGCGTGAACAGGGGCCAAGAGACCCAGTACTTC
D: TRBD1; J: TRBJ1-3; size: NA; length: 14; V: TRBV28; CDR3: CASRTGTGRNTIYF; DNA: TGTGCCAGCAGGACCGGGACAGGAAGAAACACCATATATTTT
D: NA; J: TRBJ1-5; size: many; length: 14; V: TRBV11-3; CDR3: CASSQAGVAQPQHF; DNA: TGTGCCAGCAGCCAAGCAGGGGTAGCTCAGCCCCAGCATTTT
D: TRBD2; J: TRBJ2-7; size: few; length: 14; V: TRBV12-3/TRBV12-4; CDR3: CASTRLALGYEQYF; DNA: TGTGCCAGCACCAGACTAGCGCTAGGCTACGAGCAGTACTTC
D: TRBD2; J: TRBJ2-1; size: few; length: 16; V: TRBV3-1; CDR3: CASSQTLAGGLDEQFF; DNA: TGTGCCAGCAGCCAAACCCTAGCGGGGGGGCTGGATGAGCAGTTCTTC
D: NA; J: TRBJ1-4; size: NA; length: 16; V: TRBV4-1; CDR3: CASSQDLYGTEEKLFF; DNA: TGCGCCAGCAGCCAAGATTTGTACGGGACCGAGGAAAAACTGTTTTTT
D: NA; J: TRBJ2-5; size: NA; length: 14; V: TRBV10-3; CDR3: CAISDWGERETQYF; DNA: TGTGCCATCAGTGATTGGGGGGAACGAGAGACCCAGTACTTC
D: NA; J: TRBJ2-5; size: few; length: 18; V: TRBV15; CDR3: CATSRLLGARLIQETQYF; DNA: TGTGCCACCAGCAGACTACTTGGGGCCAGACTAATTCAAGAGACCCAGTACTTC
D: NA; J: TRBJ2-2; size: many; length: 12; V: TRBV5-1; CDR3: CASSLDTGELFF; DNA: TGTGCCAGCAGCTTAGACACCGGGGAGCTGTTTTTT
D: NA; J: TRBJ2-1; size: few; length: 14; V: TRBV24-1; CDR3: CATSDARGRNEQFF; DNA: TGTGCCACCAGTGATGCCCGGGGTCGGAATGAGCAGTTCTTC
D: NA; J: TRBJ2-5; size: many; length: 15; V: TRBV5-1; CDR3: CASSLVGSEQETQYF; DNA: TGCGCCAGCAGCTTAGTCGGGAGTGAGCAAGAGACCCAGTACTTC
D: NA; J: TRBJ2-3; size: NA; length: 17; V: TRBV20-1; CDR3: CSARDFSGGASTDTQYF; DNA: TGCAGTGCTAGAGACTTTAGCGGCGGCGCTAGTACAGATACGCAGTATTTT
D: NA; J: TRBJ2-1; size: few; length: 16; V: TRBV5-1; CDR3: CASSPARQASYNEQFF; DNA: TGCGCCAGCAGCCCCGCGAGACAGGCCTCCTACAATGAGCAGTTCTTC
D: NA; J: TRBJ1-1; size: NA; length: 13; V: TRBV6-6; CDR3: CASSPLPYTEAFF; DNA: TGTGCCAGCAGCCCTCTCCCGTACACTGAAGCTTTCTTT
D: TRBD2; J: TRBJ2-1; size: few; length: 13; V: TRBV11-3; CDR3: CASSLEREGGQFF; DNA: TGTGCCAGCAGCTTAGAGCGGGAGGGGGGGCAGTTCTTC
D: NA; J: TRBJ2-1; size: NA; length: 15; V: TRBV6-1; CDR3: CASSEQAVAYYEQFF; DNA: TGTGCCAGCAGTGAACAGGCGGTAGCGTATTATGAGCAGTTCTTC
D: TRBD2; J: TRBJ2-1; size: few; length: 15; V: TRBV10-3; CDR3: CAIATSGRDNNEQFF; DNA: TGTGCCATTGCAACTAGCGGGAGGGATAACAATGAGCAGTTCTTC
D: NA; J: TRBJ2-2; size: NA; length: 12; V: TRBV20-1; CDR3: CSAPRGAGELFF; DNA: TGCAGTGCCCCCCGAGGGGCCGGGGAGCTGTTTTTT